Given below is one TCR beta chain in context. Libraries were prepared by immunoSEQ multiplex PCR; TCRdb keeps only in-frame clonotypes and omits some of them. In the table there are some 99,000 clones, roughly 94% of which are singletons. This sample was included in a study of T cell changes during pregnancy in multiple sclerosis. Germline lookup yields CDR1 SEHNR and CDR2 FQNEAQ (reference sequence). CDR3 size: 14 residues. V lost 2 bases and J lost 7, with 14 bases in between. Sequenced here: peripheral blood, sampled after pregnancy. The sequence was obtained from a female donor in good health, enrolled as a control in a pregnancy study. V and J are TRBV7-9 and TRBJ1-1; unclear D gene. CDR3 bases: TGTGCCAGCAGCTTACGGGAGTTCATCGGTGAAGCTTTCTTT. Amino acid sequence: CASSLREFIGEAFF.